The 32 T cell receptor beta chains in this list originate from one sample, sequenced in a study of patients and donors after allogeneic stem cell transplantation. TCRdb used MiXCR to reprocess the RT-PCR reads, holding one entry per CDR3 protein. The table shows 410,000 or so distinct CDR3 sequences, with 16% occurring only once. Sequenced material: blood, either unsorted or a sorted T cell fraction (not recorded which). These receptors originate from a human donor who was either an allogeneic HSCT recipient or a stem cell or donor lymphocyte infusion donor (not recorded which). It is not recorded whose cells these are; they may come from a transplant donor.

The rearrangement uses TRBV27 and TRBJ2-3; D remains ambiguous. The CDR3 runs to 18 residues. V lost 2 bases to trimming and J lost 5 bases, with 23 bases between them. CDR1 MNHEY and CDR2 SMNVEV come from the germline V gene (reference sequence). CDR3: CASSLAPWRDINLDTQYF. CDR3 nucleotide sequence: TGTGCCAGCAGTTTAGCTCCGTGGAGAGATATAAATTTAGATACGCAGTATTTT.

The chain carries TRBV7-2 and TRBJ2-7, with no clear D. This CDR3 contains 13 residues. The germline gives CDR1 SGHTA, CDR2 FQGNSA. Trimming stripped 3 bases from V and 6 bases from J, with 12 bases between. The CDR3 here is CASSFGHYGEQYF. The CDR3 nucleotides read TGTGCCAGCAGCTTTGGCCACTACGGCGAGCAGTACTTC.

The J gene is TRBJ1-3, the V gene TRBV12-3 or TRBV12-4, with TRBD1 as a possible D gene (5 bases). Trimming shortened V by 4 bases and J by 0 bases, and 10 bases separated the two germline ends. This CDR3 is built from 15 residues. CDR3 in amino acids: CASSSPRVSGNTIYF. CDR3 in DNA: TGTGCCAGCAGTTCTCCCAGGGTCTCTGGAAACACCATATATTTT.

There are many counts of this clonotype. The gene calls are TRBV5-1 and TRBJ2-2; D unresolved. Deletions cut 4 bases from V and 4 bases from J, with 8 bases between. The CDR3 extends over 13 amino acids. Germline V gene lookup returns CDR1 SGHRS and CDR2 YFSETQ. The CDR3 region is CASSPSGTGELFF. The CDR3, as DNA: TGCGCCAGCAGCCCCAGTGGCACCGGGGAGCTGTTTTTT.

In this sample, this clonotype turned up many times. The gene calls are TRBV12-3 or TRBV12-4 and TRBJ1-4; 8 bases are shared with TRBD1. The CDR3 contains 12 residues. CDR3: CPQGQVNEKLFF. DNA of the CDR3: TGTCCTCAGGGACAGGTCAATGAAAAACTGTTTTTT.

The CDR3 DNA sequence: TGTGCCTGGAGGGGGTTCGCAGATACGCAGTATTTT. This encodes CAWRGFADTQYF. The chain uses TRBV30 and TRBJ2-3; unclear D gene. V was shortened by 3 bases and J by 4 bases, with 8 bases between the two germline ends. Per the germline V gene, CDR1 is GTSNPN and CDR2 is SVGIG (reference sequence). The CDR3 totals 12 residues.

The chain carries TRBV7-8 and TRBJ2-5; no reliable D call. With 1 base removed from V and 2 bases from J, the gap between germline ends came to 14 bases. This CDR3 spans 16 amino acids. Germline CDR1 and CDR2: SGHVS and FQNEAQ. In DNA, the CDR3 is TGTGCCAGCAGCTTAGAGGCTAGTGGGCCTCAAGAGACCCAGTACTTC. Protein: CASSLEASGPQETQYF.

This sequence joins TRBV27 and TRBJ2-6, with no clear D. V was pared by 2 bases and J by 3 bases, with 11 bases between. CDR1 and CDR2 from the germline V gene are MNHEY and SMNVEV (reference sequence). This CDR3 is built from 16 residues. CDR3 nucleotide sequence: TGTGCCAGCAGTTTAAACCGTATTAATGGGGCCAACGTCCTGACTTTC. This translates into CASSLNRINGANVLTF.

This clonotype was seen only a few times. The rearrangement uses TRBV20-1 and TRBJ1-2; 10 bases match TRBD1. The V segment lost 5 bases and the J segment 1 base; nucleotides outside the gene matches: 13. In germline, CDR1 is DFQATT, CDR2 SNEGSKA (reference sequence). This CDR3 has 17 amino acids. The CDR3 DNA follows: TGCAGTGCTCCCCGTTGGGACAGGGGAGGGGTTAACTATGGCTACACCTTC. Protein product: CSAPRWDRGGVNYGYTF.

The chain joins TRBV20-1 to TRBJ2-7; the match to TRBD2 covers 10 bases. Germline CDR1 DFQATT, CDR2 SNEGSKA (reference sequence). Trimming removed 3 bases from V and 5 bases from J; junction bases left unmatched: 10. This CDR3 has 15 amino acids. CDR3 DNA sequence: TGCAGTGCTAGCCCCCCCAGCGGGAGGGAGAACGAGCAGTACTTC. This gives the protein CSASPPSGRENEQYF.

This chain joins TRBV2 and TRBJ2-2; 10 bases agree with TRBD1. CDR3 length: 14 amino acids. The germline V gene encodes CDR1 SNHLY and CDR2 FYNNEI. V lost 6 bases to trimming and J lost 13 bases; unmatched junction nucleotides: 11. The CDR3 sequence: CASRPNRDRGGLFF. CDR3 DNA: TGTGCCAGCAGACCGAACCGGGACAGGGGCGGGCTGTTTTTT.

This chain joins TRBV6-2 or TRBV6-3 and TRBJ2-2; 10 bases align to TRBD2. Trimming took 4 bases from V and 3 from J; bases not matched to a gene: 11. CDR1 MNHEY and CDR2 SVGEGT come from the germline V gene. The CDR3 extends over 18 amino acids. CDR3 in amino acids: CASSSPTLAGPHTGELFF. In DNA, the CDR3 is TGTGCCAGCAGTTCCCCCACACTAGCGGGACCCCACACCGGGGAGCTGTTTTTT.

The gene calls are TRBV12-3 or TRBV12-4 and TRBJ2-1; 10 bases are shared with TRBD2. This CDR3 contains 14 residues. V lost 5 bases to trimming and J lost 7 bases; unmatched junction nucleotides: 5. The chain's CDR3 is CASSSGRASNEQFF. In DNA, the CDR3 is TGTGCCAGCAGTAGCGGGAGGGCCTCGAATGAGCAGTTCTTC.

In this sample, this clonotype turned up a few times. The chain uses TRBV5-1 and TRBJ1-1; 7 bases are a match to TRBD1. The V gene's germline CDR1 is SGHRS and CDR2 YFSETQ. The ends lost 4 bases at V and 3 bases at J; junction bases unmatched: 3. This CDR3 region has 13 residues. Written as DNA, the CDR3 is TGCGCCAGCAGCGGCACAGGGGACACTGAAGCTTTCTTT. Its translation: CASSGTGDTEAFF. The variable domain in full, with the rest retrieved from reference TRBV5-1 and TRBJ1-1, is KAGVTQTPRYLIKTRGQQVTLSCSPISGHRSVSWYQQTPGQGLQFLFEYFSETQRNKGNFPGRFSGRQFSNSRSEMNVSTLELGDSALYLCASSGTGDTEAFFGQGTRLTVV.

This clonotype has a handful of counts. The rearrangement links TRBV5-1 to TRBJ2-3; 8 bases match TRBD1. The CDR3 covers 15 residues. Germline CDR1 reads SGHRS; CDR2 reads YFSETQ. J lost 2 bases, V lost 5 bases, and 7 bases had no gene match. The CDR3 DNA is TGCGCCAGCAGTGCCCCGACAGGGGTCACAGATACGCAGTATTTT. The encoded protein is CASSAPTGVTDTQYF.

The CDR3 DNA follows: TGTGCCAGCAGCTTCCTAGGACTAGCGGGAAACGAGCAGTACTTC. It specifies CASSFLGLAGNEQYF. The chain uses TRBV3-1 and TRBJ2-7; 12 bases agree with TRBD2. V shed 5 bases, J shed 5 bases, and the junction held 7 bases outside the gene matches. This CDR3 has 15 residues. Germline CDR1 and CDR2: LGHDT and YNNKEL (reference sequence).

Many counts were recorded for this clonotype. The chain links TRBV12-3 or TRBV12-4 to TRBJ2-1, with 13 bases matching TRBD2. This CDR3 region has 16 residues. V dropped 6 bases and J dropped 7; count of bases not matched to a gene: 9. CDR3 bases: TGTGCCAGCAGGACCCGGACTAGCGGGAGATTTAATGAGCAGTTCTTC. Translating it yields CASRTRTSGRFNEQFF.

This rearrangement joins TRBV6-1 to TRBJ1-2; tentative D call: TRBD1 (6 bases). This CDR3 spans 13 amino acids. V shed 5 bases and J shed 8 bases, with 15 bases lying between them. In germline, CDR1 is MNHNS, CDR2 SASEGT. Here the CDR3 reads CASSSTGSGGYTF. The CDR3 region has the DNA TGTGCCAGCAGTAGTACAGGGTCGGGAGGCTACACCTTC.

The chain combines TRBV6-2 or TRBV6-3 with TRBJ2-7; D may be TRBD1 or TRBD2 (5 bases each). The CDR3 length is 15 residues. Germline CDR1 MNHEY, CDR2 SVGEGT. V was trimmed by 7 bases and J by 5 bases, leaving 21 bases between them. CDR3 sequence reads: CASTEWGFEGNEQYF. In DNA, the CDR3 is TGTGCCAGCACCGAGTGGGGGTTCGAAGGAAACGAGCAGTACTTC.

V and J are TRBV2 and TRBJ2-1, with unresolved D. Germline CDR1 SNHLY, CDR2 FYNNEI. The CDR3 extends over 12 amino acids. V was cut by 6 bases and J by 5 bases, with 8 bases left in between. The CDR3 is CASRELNNEQFF. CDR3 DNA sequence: TGTGCCAGCAGGGAACTTAACAATGAGCAGTTCTTC.

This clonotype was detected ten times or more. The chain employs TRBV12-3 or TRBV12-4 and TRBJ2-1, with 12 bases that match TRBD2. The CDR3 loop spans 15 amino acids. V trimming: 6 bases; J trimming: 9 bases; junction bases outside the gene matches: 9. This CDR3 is CASSKSSGGASEQFF. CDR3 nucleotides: TGTGCCAGCAGCAAATCTAGCGGGGGGGCCAGTGAGCAGTTCTTC.

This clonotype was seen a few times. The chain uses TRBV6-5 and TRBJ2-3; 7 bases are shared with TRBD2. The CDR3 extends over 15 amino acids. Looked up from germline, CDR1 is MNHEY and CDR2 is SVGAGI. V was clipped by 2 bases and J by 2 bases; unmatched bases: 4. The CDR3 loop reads CASSYGGTITDTQYF. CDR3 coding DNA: TGTGCCAGCAGTTACGGGGGGACTATCACAGATACGCAGTATTTT.

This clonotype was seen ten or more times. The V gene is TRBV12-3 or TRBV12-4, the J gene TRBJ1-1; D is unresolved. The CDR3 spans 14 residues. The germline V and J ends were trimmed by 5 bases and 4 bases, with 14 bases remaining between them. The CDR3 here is CASSLGRRSTEAFF. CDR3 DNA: TGTGCCAGCAGTCTGGGAAGGCGAAGCACTGAAGCTTTCTTT.

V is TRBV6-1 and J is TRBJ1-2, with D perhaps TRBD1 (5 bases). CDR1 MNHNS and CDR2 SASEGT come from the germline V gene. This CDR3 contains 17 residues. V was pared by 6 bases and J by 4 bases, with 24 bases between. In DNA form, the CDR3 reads TGTGCCAGCAGCCTCCTTGCTGACAGACCCACTGGCTATGGCTACACCTTC. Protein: CASSLLADRPTGYGYTF.

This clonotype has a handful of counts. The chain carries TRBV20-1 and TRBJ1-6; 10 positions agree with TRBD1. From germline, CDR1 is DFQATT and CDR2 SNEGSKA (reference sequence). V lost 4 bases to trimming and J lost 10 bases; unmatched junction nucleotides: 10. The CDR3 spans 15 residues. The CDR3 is CSATNRDRGRSPLHF. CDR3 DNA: TGCAGTGCTACAAACCGGGACAGGGGACGGTCACCCCTCCACTTT.

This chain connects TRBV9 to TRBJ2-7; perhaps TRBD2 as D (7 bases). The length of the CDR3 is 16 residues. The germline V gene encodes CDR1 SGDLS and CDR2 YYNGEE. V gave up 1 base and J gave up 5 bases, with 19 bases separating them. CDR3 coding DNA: TGTGCCAGCAGCGTAACGGTCAGCGGGACACCCCACGAGCAGTACTTC. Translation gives CASSVTVSGTPHEQYF.

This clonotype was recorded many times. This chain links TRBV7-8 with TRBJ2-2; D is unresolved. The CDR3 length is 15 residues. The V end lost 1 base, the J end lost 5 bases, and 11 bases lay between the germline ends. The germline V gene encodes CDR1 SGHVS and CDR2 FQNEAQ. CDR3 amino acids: CASSLVDIPTGELFF. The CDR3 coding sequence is TGTGCCAGCAGCTTAGTAGACATACCAACCGGGGAGCTGTTTTTT.

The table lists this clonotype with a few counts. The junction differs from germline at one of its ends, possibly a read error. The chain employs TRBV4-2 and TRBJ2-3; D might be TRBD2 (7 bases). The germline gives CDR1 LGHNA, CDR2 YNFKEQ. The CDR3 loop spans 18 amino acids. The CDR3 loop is CASRQGGAAGAVTDTQYF. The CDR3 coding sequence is TGTGCCAGCAGGCAAGGGGGGGCCGCGGGAGCGGTTACAGATACGCAGTATTTT.

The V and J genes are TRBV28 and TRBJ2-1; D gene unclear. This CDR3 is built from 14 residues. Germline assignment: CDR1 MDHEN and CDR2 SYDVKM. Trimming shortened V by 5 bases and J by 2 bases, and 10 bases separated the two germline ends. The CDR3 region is CASSDWIPYNEQFF. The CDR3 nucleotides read TGTGCCAGCAGTGACTGGATTCCCTACAATGAGCAGTTCTTC.

The CDR3 sequence is CASSLVTGYTF. DNA for the CDR3: TGTGCCAGCTCACTGGTGACGGGCTACACCTTC. The chain joins TRBV11-2 to TRBJ1-2; D remains ambiguous. The CDR3 consists of 11 residues. Per germline, CDR1 SGHAT and CDR2 FQNNGV. The V gene lost 8 bases and the J gene lost 8 bases, with 12 bases spanning the gap. Complete variable domain (other parts from reference TRBV11-2 and TRBJ1-2): EAGVAQSPRYKIIEKRQSVAFWCNPISGHATLYWYQQILGQGPKLLIQFQNNGVVDDSQLPKDRFSAERLKGVDSTLKIQPAKLEDSAVYLCASSLVTGYTFGSGTRLTVV.

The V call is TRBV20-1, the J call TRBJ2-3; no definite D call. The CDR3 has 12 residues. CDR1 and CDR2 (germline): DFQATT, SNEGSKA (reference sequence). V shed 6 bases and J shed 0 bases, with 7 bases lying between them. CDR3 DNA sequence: TGCAGTGCAACGACTAGCACAGATACGCAGTATTTT. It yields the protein CSATTSTDTQYF.

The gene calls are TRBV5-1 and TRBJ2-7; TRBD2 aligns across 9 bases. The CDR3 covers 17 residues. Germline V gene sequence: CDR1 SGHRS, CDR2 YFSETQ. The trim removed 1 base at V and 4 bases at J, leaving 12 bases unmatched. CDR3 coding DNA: TGCGCCAGCAGCTTGTCACCCGGATCTAGCGGGATATACGAGCAGTACTTC. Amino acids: CASSLSPGSSGIYEQYF. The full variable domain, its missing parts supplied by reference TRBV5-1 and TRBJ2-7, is KAGVTQTPRYLIKTRGQQVTLSCSPISGHRSVSWYQQTPGQGLQFLFEYFSETQRNKGNFPGRFSGRQFSNSRSEMNVSTLELGDSALYLCASSLSPGSSGIYEQYFGPGTRLTVT.